This note documents a single T cell receptor beta chain sequence. Other DNA sequences of this sample code for an identical CDR3. CD45RO-negative cells were positively selected for CCR7, leaving out terminally differentiated effector memory CD45RA+ cells. Germline assignment: CDR1 MNHEY and CDR2 SVGAGI. V gave up 0 bases and J gave up 1 base, with 9 bases separating them. The CDR3 runs to 16 residues. This sample is drawn from a study of shared clonotypes between healthy human individuals. Here immunoSEQ multiplex PCR was the method, and the copy in TCRdb shows in-frame clones only, minus some. The repertoire holds some 740,000 clones, with nearly 95% as singletons.

This receptor was identified in a man younger than 40 in good health. The chain has TRBV6-5 and TRBJ2-2, with a weak D call TRBD2 (5 bases). Sequencing was done on a sample of naive CD8+ T cells sorted from blood. CDR3 protein: CASSYSTGLNTGELFF. CDR3 sequence (DNA): TGTGCCAGCAGTTACTCGACTGGACTGAACACCGGGGAGCTGTTTTTT.